This record covers a single T cell receptor beta chain. The CDR3 extends over 15 amino acids. Germline V gene sequence: CDR1 MNHEY, CDR2 SVGAGI. The V and J ends lost 7 bases and 3 bases, in that order; junction bases with no gene match: 6. Study processing details: Reference gene primer amplification gave estimated nucleated cell counts. Using immunoSEQ multiplex PCR, the repertoire was profiled, and TCRdb retains in-frame clones only, with some absent. The V and J calls and clone size are taken from that table; D and trimming were inferred from the DNA. This sample has under 45,000 clones, with around nine tenths found just once. The data derive from a study of blood T cell repertoires in COVID-19.

This sequence joins TRBV6-5 and TRBJ2-1, with 10 positions matching TRBD2. The receptor was isolated from a woman aged 40-49 years with acute or convalescent COVID-19. Sequencing was carried out using peripheral blood. The DNA for the CDR3 is TGTGCCAGCAACTTGAGCGGGGGGGACTACAATGAGCAGTTCTTC. Amino acids: CASNLSGGDYNEQFF.